These T cell receptor beta chains were read from a single sample in a study of CD8 T cells in Susac syndrome. TCRdb re-called the immunoSEQ multiplex PCR reads with MiXCR, one entry per CDR3 protein. The repertoire consists of about 280,000 distinct CDR3 sequences, with 70% to 90% occurring once and the leading ten covering over 0.1%. The source material was CD8+ T cells from PBMCs. All receptors derive from a human donor with multiple sclerosis. Both conserved end residues are part of each CDR3. Fields, in order: V gene, D gene, clone size, J gene, CDR3 protein, CDR3 DNA. D genes are given only for firm matches. The listing skips clone size in some rows; elsewhere it reads once, few, many or a size class.

v_gene: TRBV12-3/TRBV12-4; d_gene: TRBD1; abundance: NA; j_gene: TRBJ2-2; CDR3aa: CASSPSDRKNTGELFF; CDR3nt: TGTGCCAGCAGTCCCTCGGACAGGAAGAACACCGGGGAGCTGTTTTTT
v_gene: TRBV5-4; d_gene: TRBD2; abundance: NA; j_gene: TRBJ2-7; CDR3aa: CASSSGTSVYEQYF; CDR3nt: TGTGCCAGCAGCTCAGGGACTAGCGTCTACGAGCAGTACTTC
v_gene: TRBV6-6; d_gene: NA; abundance: NA; j_gene: TRBJ2-7; CDR3aa: CASREGRSSSEQYF; CDR3nt: TGTGCCAGCAGGGAGGGGAGGTCCAGCAGCGAGCAGTACTTC
v_gene: TRBV28; d_gene: NA; abundance: NA; j_gene: TRBJ2-5; CDR3aa: CASFFPLLLQETQYF; CDR3nt: TGTGCCAGCTTTTTCCCCTTGTTGCTTCAAGAGACCCAGTACTTC
v_gene: TRBV7-9; d_gene: NA; abundance: NA; j_gene: TRBJ1-1; CDR3aa: CASSLGGGRVEAFF; CDR3nt: TGTGCCAGCAGCTTGGGGGGAGGTAGGGTTGAAGCTTTCTTT
v_gene: TRBV6-5; d_gene: NA; abundance: NA; j_gene: TRBJ2-5; CDR3aa: CASSASTEAIFETQYF; CDR3nt: TGTGCCAGCAGTGCCTCGACCGAGGCTATTTTTGAGACCCAGTACTTC
v_gene: TRBV3-1; d_gene: NA; abundance: NA; j_gene: TRBJ2-1; CDR3aa: CASSQEGREQGYNEQFF; CDR3nt: TGTGCCAGCAGCCAAGAAGGCAGGGAACAAGGCTACAATGAGCAGTTCTTC
v_gene: TRBV12-5; d_gene: TRBD2; abundance: few; j_gene: TRBJ2-7; CDR3aa: CASGLVPSGRNYEQYF; CDR3nt: TGTGCTAGTGGTTTGGTACCCAGCGGGAGGAACTACGAGCAGTACTTC
v_gene: TRBV7-8; d_gene: TRBD2; abundance: few; j_gene: TRBJ2-3; CDR3aa: CASSLAPGLAGTDTQYF; CDR3nt: TGTGCCAGCAGCTTAGCCCCGGGACTAGCGGGCACAGATACGCAGTATTTT
v_gene: TRBV10-3; d_gene: TRBD1; abundance: NA; j_gene: TRBJ2-5; CDR3aa: CAISEGTGQGETQYF; CDR3nt: TGTGCCATCAGTGAGGGGACAGGACAGGGGGAGACCCAGTACTTC
v_gene: TRBV20-1; d_gene: NA; abundance: NA; j_gene: TRBJ2-7; CDR3aa: CSARGPTVQSSYEQYF; CDR3nt: TGCAGTGCTAGGGGACCCACAGTTCAGAGCTCCTACGAGCAGTACTTC
v_gene: TRBV9; d_gene: TRBD2; abundance: NA; j_gene: TRBJ2-1; CDR3aa: CASSVGTSTEQFF; CDR3nt: TGTGCCAGCAGCGTTGGGACTAGCACTGAGCAGTTCTTC
v_gene: TRBV7-9; d_gene: NA; abundance: NA; j_gene: TRBJ1-1; CDR3aa: CASNLGTEAFF; CDR3nt: TGTGCCAGCAATTTGGGGACTGAAGCTTTCTTT
v_gene: TRBV3-1; d_gene: TRBD2; abundance: few; j_gene: TRBJ2-7; CDR3aa: CASSQVPSGRGEQYF; CDR3nt: TGTGCCAGCAGCCAAGTTCCTAGCGGGAGAGGCGAGCAGTACTTC
v_gene: TRBV2; d_gene: NA; abundance: NA; j_gene: TRBJ2-7; CDR3aa: CASSYPEWEQYF; CDR3nt: TGTGCCAGCAGTTACCCTGAGTGGGAGCAGTACTTC
v_gene: TRBV29-1; d_gene: NA; abundance: NA; j_gene: TRBJ2-5; CDR3aa: CSVEDLFPGPEETQYF; CDR3nt: TGCAGCGTTGAAGATTTATTCCCCGGCCCTGAAGAGACCCAGTACTTC
v_gene: TRBV13; d_gene: TRBD1; abundance: NA; j_gene: TRBJ2-1; CDR3aa: CASSFGTGNEQFF; CDR3nt: TGTGCCAGCAGCTTTGGGACAGGGAATGAGCAGTTCTTC
v_gene: TRBV15; d_gene: NA; abundance: NA; j_gene: TRBJ2-2; CDR3aa: CATSRFRAIGELFF; CDR3nt: TGTGCCACCAGCAGGTTTAGGGCGATCGGGGAGCTGTTTTTT
v_gene: TRBV27; d_gene: NA; abundance: NA; j_gene: TRBJ2-1; CDR3aa: CASKRGLNEQFF; CDR3nt: TGTGCCAGCAAACGAGGGTTGAATGAGCAGTTCTTC
v_gene: TRBV12-3/TRBV12-4; d_gene: NA; abundance: NA; j_gene: TRBJ1-5; CDR3aa: CASSMSLTGLGQPQHF; CDR3nt: TGTGCCAGCAGTATGAGCCTGACAGGCCTCGGTCAGCCCCAGCATTTT
v_gene: TRBV4-1; d_gene: NA; abundance: NA; j_gene: TRBJ1-2; CDR3aa: CASSQGPAPGYGYTF; CDR3nt: TGCGCCAGCAGCCAAGGTCCGGCCCCGGGCTATGGCTACACCTTC
v_gene: TRBV7-9; d_gene: NA; abundance: NA; j_gene: TRBJ1-4; CDR3aa: CASSLSFRVRTNEKLFF; CDR3nt: TGTGCCAGCAGCTTATCGTTTCGAGTAAGAACTAATGAAAAACTGTTTTTT
v_gene: TRBV3-1; d_gene: NA; abundance: NA; j_gene: TRBJ2-3; CDR3aa: CASSPLSTDTQYF; CDR3nt: TGTGCCAGCAGCCCCCTTAGCACAGATACGCAGTATTTT
v_gene: TRBV9; d_gene: TRBD2; abundance: NA; j_gene: TRBJ2-1; CDR3aa: CASSPLAGGAGEQFF; CDR3nt: TGTGCCAGCAGCCCACTAGCGGGAGGGGCTGGTGAGCAGTTCTTC
v_gene: TRBV6-1; d_gene: TRBD2; abundance: few; j_gene: TRBJ2-3; CDR3aa: CASSRTSLDTQYF; CDR3nt: TGTGCCAGCAGTCGGACTAGTCTGGATACGCAGTATTTT
v_gene: TRBV24-1; d_gene: NA; abundance: NA; j_gene: TRBJ2-2; CDR3aa: CATSGVGANTGELFF; CDR3nt: TGTGCCACCAGTGGCGTAGGGGCTAACACCGGGGAGCTGTTTTTT
v_gene: TRBV19; d_gene: NA; abundance: NA; j_gene: TRBJ2-1; CDR3aa: CASSITSLSYNEQFF; CDR3nt: TGTGCCAGTAGTATCACCAGTCTCTCCTACAATGAGCAGTTCTTC
v_gene: TRBV20-1; d_gene: TRBD2; abundance: NA; j_gene: TRBJ2-1; CDR3aa: CSAEGLAGTLGTYNEQFF; CDR3nt: TGCAGTGCTGAGGGACTAGCGGGAACCCTTGGCACCTACAATGAGCAGTTCTTC
v_gene: TRBV20-1; d_gene: TRBD2; abundance: once; j_gene: TRBJ2-1; CDR3aa: CSASQGLAGEGYEQFF; CDR3nt: TGCAGTGCTAGTCAAGGACTAGCGGGAGAAGGCTATGAGCAGTTCTTC
v_gene: TRBV6-2/TRBV6-3; d_gene: NA; abundance: NA; j_gene: TRBJ2-5; CDR3aa: CASRRPLATETQYF; CDR3nt: TGTGCCAGCAGGCGACCACTTGCGACGGAGACCCAGTACTTC
v_gene: TRBV28; d_gene: NA; abundance: NA; j_gene: TRBJ2-7; CDR3aa: CASSPRRTAYYEQYF; CDR3nt: TGTGCCAGCAGTCCTAGACGGACAGCTTACTACGAGCAGTACTTC
v_gene: TRBV27; d_gene: NA; abundance: NA; j_gene: TRBJ1-2; CDR3aa: CASSIGRSYGYTF; CDR3nt: TGTGCCAGCAGTATAGGACGGAGCTATGGCTACACCTTC
v_gene: TRBV7-9; d_gene: NA; abundance: NA; j_gene: TRBJ2-2; CDR3aa: CASTGPGTLNTGELFF; CDR3nt: TGTGCCAGCACCGGACCCGGGACATTAAACACCGGGGAGCTGTTTTTT
v_gene: TRBV5-6; d_gene: TRBD2; abundance: NA; j_gene: TRBJ2-7; CDR3aa: CASSPTSVRYEQYF; CDR3nt: TGTGCCAGCAGCCCGACTAGCGTGCGCTACGAGCAGTACTTC
v_gene: TRBV7-8; d_gene: NA; abundance: once; j_gene: TRBJ1-1; CDR3aa: CASSLGRWNTEAFF; CDR3nt: TGTGCCAGCAGCTTAGGGCGGTGGAACACTGAAGCTTTCTTT
v_gene: TRBV28; d_gene: NA; abundance: NA; j_gene: TRBJ2-3; CDR3aa: CASSLSLSESTDTQYF; CDR3nt: TGTGCCAGCAGTTTGAGTCTGTCAGAGAGCACAGATACGCAGTATTTT
v_gene: TRBV7-6; d_gene: NA; abundance: few; j_gene: TRBJ1-1; CDR3aa: CASSLLVNTEAFF; CDR3nt: TGTGCCAGCAGCTTACTGGTGAACACTGAAGCTTTCTTT
v_gene: TRBV7-9; d_gene: NA; abundance: NA; j_gene: TRBJ2-1; CDR3aa: CASSFLLAGVSYNEQFF; CDR3nt: TGTGCCAGCAGCTTTTTACTAGCAGGTGTCTCCTACAATGAGCAGTTCTTC
v_gene: TRBV10-3; d_gene: NA; abundance: NA; j_gene: TRBJ1-5; CDR3aa: CAISEFGRRGNQPQHF; CDR3nt: TGTGCCATCAGTGAATTCGGTCGGCGAGGCAATCAGCCCCAGCATTTT
v_gene: TRBV7-9; d_gene: NA; abundance: NA; j_gene: TRBJ1-2; CDR3aa: CASSLEGRFDYGYTF; CDR3nt: TGTGCCAGCAGCTTGGAGGGGAGGTTCGACTATGGCTACACCTTC
v_gene: TRBV11-2; d_gene: NA; abundance: NA; j_gene: TRBJ2-1; CDR3aa: CASSLGAPWRGNEQFF; CDR3nt: TGTGCCAGCAGCTTAGGGGCTCCCTGGCGAGGCAATGAGCAGTTCTTC
v_gene: TRBV28; d_gene: TRBD2; abundance: NA; j_gene: TRBJ2-1; CDR3aa: CASSLLTSGVFNEQFF; CDR3nt: TGTGCCAGCAGTTTGCTGACTAGCGGAGTATTCAATGAGCAGTTCTTC
v_gene: TRBV19; d_gene: NA; abundance: NA; j_gene: TRBJ1-1; CDR3aa: CASIRNTEAFF; CDR3nt: TGTGCCAGTATACGGAACACTGAAGCTTTCTTT
v_gene: TRBV9; d_gene: NA; abundance: NA; j_gene: TRBJ1-1; CDR3aa: CASSPPDRHTEAFF; CDR3nt: TGTGCCAGCAGCCCCCCGGACAGACACACTGAAGCTTTCTTT
v_gene: TRBV6-5; d_gene: NA; abundance: few; j_gene: TRBJ2-2; CDR3aa: CASSYGVGELFF; CDR3nt: TGTGCCAGCAGTTACGGGGTCGGGGAGCTGTTTTTT
v_gene: TRBV7-6; d_gene: TRBD2; abundance: NA; j_gene: TRBJ2-3; CDR3aa: CASSLALPQREQRDTQYF; CDR3nt: TGTGCCAGCAGCTTAGCTCTGCCCCAGCGGGAGCAGCGAGATACGCAGTATTTT
v_gene: TRBV11-2; d_gene: TRBD1; abundance: NA; j_gene: TRBJ2-5; CDR3aa: CASNSTGNQETQYF; CDR3nt: TGTGCCAGCAACTCGACAGGGAACCAAGAGACCCAGTACTTC
v_gene: TRBV7-3; d_gene: TRBD2; abundance: once; j_gene: TRBJ2-1; CDR3aa: CASSLIRAGELGEQFF; CDR3nt: TGTGCCAGCAGCTTAATCCGAGCGGGAGAGCTCGGTGAGCAGTTCTTC
v_gene: TRBV4-1; d_gene: NA; abundance: NA; j_gene: TRBJ1-1; CDR3aa: CASSQVKNTEAFF; CDR3nt: TGCGCCAGCAGCCAAGTCAAGAACACTGAAGCTTTCTTT
v_gene: TRBV3-1; d_gene: NA; abundance: NA; j_gene: TRBJ2-7; CDR3aa: CASSQDMGIDEQYF; CDR3nt: TGTGCCAGCAGCCAAGATATGGGGATCGACGAGCAGTACTTC
v_gene: TRBV11-2; d_gene: NA; abundance: NA; j_gene: TRBJ2-7; CDR3aa: CASSLIYSYEQYF; CDR3nt: TGTGCCAGCAGCTTAATTTACTCCTACGAGCAGTACTTC
v_gene: TRBV9; d_gene: TRBD2; abundance: NA; j_gene: TRBJ2-1; CDR3aa: CASSVGGLAGVKVEQFF; CDR3nt: TGTGCCAGCAGCGTAGGGGGGCTAGCGGGAGTTAAGGTTGAGCAGTTCTTC
v_gene: TRBV13; d_gene: NA; abundance: NA; j_gene: TRBJ2-2; CDR3aa: CASSPRQRRNTGELFF; CDR3nt: TGTGCCAGCAGCCCTCGGCAGCGGAGGAACACCGGGGAGCTGTTTTTT
v_gene: TRBV27; d_gene: NA; abundance: NA; j_gene: TRBJ1-1; CDR3aa: CASSFRGASTEAFF; CDR3nt: TGTGCCAGCAGTTTCCGGGGGGCGAGCACTGAAGCTTTCTTT
v_gene: TRBV27; d_gene: NA; abundance: NA; j_gene: TRBJ1-1; CDR3aa: CASSGPTEAFF; CDR3nt: TGTGCCAGCAGTGGCCCCACGGAAGCTTTCTTT
v_gene: TRBV6-1; d_gene: NA; abundance: once; j_gene: TRBJ1-2; CDR3aa: CASSEGRGYGYTF; CDR3nt: TGTGCCAGCAGTGAAGGTCGGGGCTATGGCTACACCTTC
v_gene: TRBV5-4; d_gene: NA; abundance: once; j_gene: TRBJ2-7; CDR3aa: CASSLPDHEQYF; CDR3nt: TGTGCCAGCAGCTTGCCCGACCACGAGCAGTACTTC
v_gene: TRBV18; d_gene: TRBD2; abundance: NA; j_gene: TRBJ2-1; CDR3aa: CASSPSGSGHNEQFF; CDR3nt: TGTGCCAGCTCACCTAGCGGGAGTGGTCACAATGAGCAGTTCTTC
v_gene: TRBV7-7; d_gene: TRBD2; abundance: NA; j_gene: TRBJ2-5; CDR3aa: CASSPSAGVRETQYF; CDR3nt: TGTGCTAGCAGTCCCTCGGCGGGAGTGCGCGAGACCCAGTACTTC
v_gene: TRBV6-1; d_gene: TRBD2; abundance: NA; j_gene: TRBJ2-7; CDR3aa: CASRLTVSGRSSYEQYF; CDR3nt: TGTGCCAGCAGACTCACCGTAAGCGGGAGGAGCTCCTACGAGCAGTACTTC